These 16 T cell receptor beta chains came from one sample sequenced in a study of shared clonotypes between healthy human individuals. Data came from immunoSEQ multiplex PCR; TCRdb stores just in-frame clones and leaves some out. Among about 470,000 clones listed, 70% to 80% were seen once. What was sequenced was PBMCs. These receptors were obtained from a woman aged 40 to 55 in good health. Some clones in this sample may be carry-over from other donors' samples.

The chain recombines TRBV5-6 with TRBJ2-3; the D gene is possibly TRBD2 (6 bases). V lost 4 bases, J lost 2 bases, and 26 bases lay in between. The germline V gene encodes CDR1 SGHDT and CDR2 YYEEEE. CDR3 length: 19 residues. CDR3 nucleotides: TGTGCCAGCAGCCTACTAGGATTTTGGGACTTTTCCGTCACAGATACGCAGTATTTT. This encodes CASSLLGFWDFSVTDTQYF.

The CDR3 sequence: CASSAPGDMNTEAFF. CDR3 nucleotides: TGTGCCAGCAGCGCCCCAGGGGATATGAACACTGAAGCTTTCTTT. V and J are TRBV5-4 and TRBJ1-1; TRBD1 is a possible D gene (6 bases). The V end lost 4 bases, the J end lost 0 bases, and 13 bases lay between the germline ends. This CDR3 comprises 15 residues. Germline V gene data show CDR1 as SGHNT and CDR2 as YYREEE (reference sequence).

The chain carries TRBV29-1 and TRBJ1-1; 7 bases line up with TRBD1. The J segment lost 7 bases and the V segment lost 4 bases, leaving 6 bases of the junction unmatched. This CDR3 has 12 residues. Germline V gene lookup returns CDR1 SQVTM and CDR2 ANQGSEA. CDR3 amino acids: CSVGEGANEAFF. The CDR3 nucleotides read TGCAGCGTTGGGGAGGGGGCGAATGAAGCTTTCTTT.

This chain uses TRBV28 with TRBJ2-1, with TRBD2 matching 11 bases. Germline CDR1 MDHEN, CDR2 SYDVKM. CDR3 length: 15 amino acids. Germline trimming cut 5 bases from V and 4 bases from J; bases unmatched to any gene: 4. CDR3 protein: CASSLAGGTYNEQFF. The CDR3, as DNA: TGTGCCAGCAGTCTAGCGGGAGGTACATACAATGAGCAGTTCTTC.

The gene calls are TRBV6-5 and TRBJ1-5; no clear D gene. CDR3 length: 14 residues. V gave up 4 bases and J gave up 6 bases, with 13 bases separating them. Looked up from germline, CDR1 is MNHEY and CDR2 is SVGAGI. CDR3 in amino acids: CASSSPGSAQPQHF. The DNA for the CDR3 is TGTGCCAGCAGTTCCCCCGGTTCGGCTCAGCCCCAGCATTTT.

The V and J genes are TRBV6-5 and TRBJ1-4; 7 bases line up with TRBD1. The germline V gene has CDR1 MNHEY and CDR2 SVGAGI. The CDR3 sequence is 12 residues long. Trimming removed 4 bases from V and 8 bases from J; junction bases left unmatched: 1. The CDR3 DNA reads as TGTGCCAGCAGTTTACAGGGGGAAAAACTGTTTTTT. Protein sequence: CASSLQGEKLFF.

The chain carries TRBV5-1 and TRBJ2-5, with 7 positions matching TRBD2. V dropped 3 bases and J dropped 3; count of bases not matched to a gene: 14. This CDR3 comprises 17 residues. Germline V CDR1 and CDR2: SGHRS, YFSETQ. CDR3 sequence reads: CASSSWSGGGVEETQYF. CDR3 DNA sequence: TGCGCCAGCAGCTCGTGGTCGGGAGGCGGCGTGGAAGAGACCCAGTACTTC.

CDR3 DNA sequence: TGTGCCAGTAGTATGGGGCGGGAGTCCGATGAGCAGTTCTTC. Encoded protein: CASSMGRESDEQFF. The J gene is TRBJ2-1, the V gene TRBV19, with 7 bases lining up with TRBD2. The germline CDR1 and CDR2 sequences are LNHDA and SQIVND (reference sequence). The CDR3 is made up of 14 amino acids. After removal of 3 bases from V and 8 bases from J, the junction contained 7 bases not matched to a gene.

The rearrangement links TRBV5-5 to TRBJ2-7; D remains unclear. This CDR3 spans 14 amino acids. Germline-derived CDR1 and CDR2 are SGHKS and YYEKEE (reference sequence). V shed 0 bases and J shed 1 base, with 8 bases lying between them. Written as DNA, the CDR3 is TGTGCCAGCAGCTTGGGGATGGGATCCTACGAGCAGTACTTC. It encodes CASSLGMGSYEQYF.

This clone was counted between two and nine times. The genes are TRBV6-1 and TRBJ1-5, with 12 bases lining up with TRBD1. Germline values: CDR1 MNHNS, CDR2 SASEGT. J gave up 10 bases and V 3 bases, and 7 bases lay outside the gene matches. The CDR3 consists of 15 residues. CDR3 residues: CASSEARDRGLPQHF. The CDR3, as DNA: TGTGCCAGCAGTGAGGCTCGGGACAGGGGGCTTCCCCAGCATTTT.

Remarks on this clone: Other DNA sequences in this specimen translate into the identical CDR3. The chain links TRBV7-8 to TRBJ1-5; D gene unclear. Looked up from germline, CDR1 is SGHVS and CDR2 is FQNEAQ. Trimming removed 1 base from V and 7 bases from J, with 8 bases in between. This CDR3 has 13 residues. Here the CDR3 reads CASSLGVGQPQHF. CDR3 bases: TGTGCCAGCAGCTTAGGGGTAGGCCAGCCCCAGCATTTT.

The chain has TRBV6-4 and TRBJ2-3; 14 nucleotides match TRBD2. Germline V gene data show CDR1 as MRHNA and CDR2 as SNTAGT. Trimming at V came to 8 bases and at J to 5 bases, leaving 6 bases not matched to a gene. CDR3 length equals 15 residues. CDR3 sequence: CASSGLAGGRDTQYF. In nucleotides, the CDR3 is TGTGCCAGCTCCGGACTAGCGGGAGGCCGAGATACGCAGTATTTT.

This sequence joins TRBV5-8 and TRBJ2-7, with D tentatively TRBD1 (6 bases). V was clipped by 4 bases and J by 6 bases, with 8 bases between them. This CDR3 spans 11 amino acids. CDR1 and CDR2 (germline): SGHTS, YDEGEE. The CDR3 bases are TGTGCCAGCAGCCTGGACAGCGAGCAGTACTTC. Amino acids: CASSLDSEQYF.

The V gene is TRBV7-2, the J gene TRBJ1-2, with a weak D call TRBD1 (5 bases). The CDR3 is made up of 15 amino acids. CDR1 SGHTA and CDR2 FQGNSA come from the germline V gene. Trimming shortened V by 1 base and J by 1 base, and 10 bases separated the two germline ends. The CDR3 sequence is CASSLVSQGNYGYTF. CDR3 nucleotide sequence: TGTGCCAGCAGCTTAGTGTCCCAGGGTAACTATGGCTACACCTTC.

With regard to this clone: At one end, the junction sequence differs from germline, possibly due to a read error. The V gene is TRBV5-6, the J gene TRBJ2-7; TRBD1 is a possible D gene (6 bases). CDR1 SGHDT and CDR2 YYEEEE come from the germline V gene. The CDR3 has 14 residues. The CDR3 loop reads CASTLFDRPYEQYF. CDR3 DNA sequence: TGTGCCAGCACCTTGTTCGACAGGCCCTACGAGCAGTACTTC.

Concerning this clone itself: Other nucleotide sequences in the sample specify the same CDR3. V usage is TRBV18 and J usage is TRBJ1-5; D is uncertain. The CDR3 runs 16 residues. Germline values: CDR1 KGHSH, CDR2 LQKENI. Trimming cost V 3 bases and J 0 bases, with 12 bases left between them. The CDR3 coding sequence is TGTGCCAGCTCACCGACGGACTTATATAGCAATCAGCCCCAGCATTTT. Translated: CASSPTDLYSNQPQHF.